This record concerns one T cell receptor beta chain sequence. The data derive from a study of shared clonotypes between healthy human individuals. Study-wide background: Three plates each covered CD4 naive and memory; CD8 naive two, CD8 memory one.

Here immunoSEQ multiplex PCR was the method, and the copy in TCRdb shows in-frame clones only, minus some. The sample contains 190,000 or so clones, about 66% of which appear only once. The CDR3 totals 14 residues. Germline CDR1 and CDR2: MNHEY and SVGAGI. The ends were cut back, 0 bases at V and 1 base at J, with 6 bases in the middle. V is TRBV6-5 and J is TRBJ1-1; D remains unclear. Sequenced: memory CD4+ T cells sorted from blood. As for subset: CD45RA-negative fraction. The receptor was isolated from a man aged 25-45 years in good health. Here the CDR3 reads CASSYSRGNTEAFF. CDR3 bases: TGTGCCAGCAGTTACTCGCGGGGGAACACTGAAGCTTTCTTT.